Below are 24 T cell receptor beta chains sequenced from a single sample in a study of blood T cells in healthy people across ages. Primed by a sample-barcoded 5' primer and a J-beta primer mix, a second PCR proceeded for about 6 to 12 cycles. TCRdb re-derived calls from the 5' RACE reads in MiXCR, one entry per CDR3 protein. The sample contains hundreds of thousands of distinct CDR3 sequences, 20% to 25% of which appear only once. The data were also submitted as part of a second study, on T cells of mothers and their children.

Sequencing was done on a sample of blood. These receptors were obtained from a boy younger than 18 in good health.

This clonotype has a handful of counts. The J gene is TRBJ2-1, the V gene TRBV7-2, with D uncertain. Trimming removed 2 bases from V and 0 bases from J, with 11 bases in between. CDR1 and CDR2 (germline): SGHTA, FQGNSA. This CDR3 region has 16 residues. The chain's CDR3 is CASSLTAESSYNEQFF. DNA of the CDR3: TGTGCCAGCAGCTTAACTGCCGAGAGCTCCTACAATGAGCAGTTCTTC.

This clonotype was detected a few times. This chain connects TRBV4-1 to TRBJ2-3; D unclear. Germline values: CDR1 MGHRA, CDR2 YSYEKL. Trimming shortened V by 4 bases and J by 6 bases, and 17 bases separated the two germline ends. The CDR3 contains 15 residues. The CDR3 loop reads CASSLYPSEADTQYF. The CDR3 DNA is TGCGCCAGCAGCCTCTACCCCAGTGAGGCGGATACGCAGTATTTT.

The chain recombines TRBV20-1 with TRBJ2-7, with D uncertain. This CDR3 contains 11 residues. Trimming took off 3 bases at V and 3 bases at J, with 6 bases between the two ends. Germline CDR1 and CDR2: DFQATT and SNEGSKA (reference sequence). The CDR3 DNA sequence: TGCAGTGCTAGTATCGACTACGAGCAGTACTTC. It translates to CSASIDYEQYF.

The rearrangement links TRBV7-9 to TRBJ2-1, with unresolved D. Germline CDR1 SEHNR, CDR2 FQNEAQ (reference sequence). V was cut by 2 bases and J by 8 bases, with 13 bases left in between. The CDR3 is made up of 14 amino acids. The CDR3 DNA reads as TGTGCCAGCAGCTTAATCACCCTTTGGGATGAGCAGTTCTTC. Its protein is CASSLITLWDEQFF.

The chain combines TRBV29-1 with TRBJ1-1, with TRBD1 as a possible D gene (6 bases). Germline V gene lookup returns CDR1 SQVTM and CDR2 ANQGSEA. The CDR3 is 17 residues long. V was pared by 7 bases and J by 1 base, with 25 bases between. The CDR3 DNA reads as TGCAGCGCCCCGGTGGGACACCTATCCGCAGGGAACACTGAAGCTTTCTTT. The encoded protein is CSAPVGHLSAGNTEAFF.

This clonotype came up a few times. The chain uses TRBV7-9 and TRBJ1-3; D gene unclear. There are 12 residues in the CDR3. V was trimmed by 6 bases and J by 4 bases, leaving 7 bases between them. CDR1 and CDR2 from the germline V gene are SEHNR and FQNEAQ (reference sequence). This chain's CDR3 is CASRETGNTIYF. The CDR3 DNA follows: TGTGCCAGCAGGGAGACAGGAAACACCATATATTTT.

The chain uses TRBV20-1 and TRBJ2-2; TRBD2 agrees at 7 bases. J gave up 5 bases and V 3 bases, and 9 bases lay outside the gene matches. In germline, CDR1 is DFQATT, CDR2 SNEGSKA (reference sequence). The CDR3 has 15 amino acids. DNA for the CDR3: TGCAGTGCTAGTACCTCGGGGCGGGGGACCGGGGAGCTGTTTTTT. Translating gives CSASTSGRGTGELFF.

The CDR3 loop is CASSLVGGAGFGETQYF. The CDR3 DNA is TGTGCCAGCAGCTTAGTTGGGGGCGCGGGGTTTGGAGAGACCCAGTACTTC. V gene TRBV7-2 combines with J gene TRBJ2-5; D may correspond to TRBD1 or TRBD2 (6 bases each). The V end was cut by 1 base, the J end by 4 bases, with 19 bases between. Germline V gene sequence: CDR1 SGHTA, CDR2 FQGNSA. The CDR3 runs 17 residues.

This clonotype was seen a few times. This sequence joins TRBV5-1 and TRBJ2-1; 11 bases are a match to TRBD2. V dropped 0 bases and J dropped 6; count of bases not matched to a gene: 5. The CDR3 runs 16 residues. Germline CDR1 and CDR2: SGHRS and YFSETQ. Written as DNA, the CDR3 is TGCGCCAGCAGCTTGGTAGCGGGAGGGCCAGTCAATGAGCAGTTCTTC. Its translation: CASSLVAGGPVNEQFF.

This clonotype has only a few counts. The J gene is TRBJ2-7, the V gene TRBV12-3 or TRBV12-4; no clear D. This CDR3 spans 14 amino acids. V was shortened by 3 bases and J by 2 bases, with 11 bases between the two germline ends. In DNA, the CDR3 is TGTGCCAGCAGTTTCGGAAAACGTCCCTACGAGCAGTACTTC. Protein sequence: CASSFGKRPYEQYF.

The chain uses TRBV14 and TRBJ2-1; 10 bases align to TRBD1. V trimming: 1 base; J trimming: 2 bases; junction bases outside the gene matches: 11. The CDR3 spans 19 residues. Germline V gene sequence: CDR1 SGHDN, CDR2 FVKESK. The CDR3: CASSQGQGASTSTYNEQFF. Here the CDR3 DNA reads TGTGCCAGCAGCCAAGGACAGGGGGCTTCCACATCAACCTACAATGAGCAGTTCTTC.

The chain combines TRBV7-2 with TRBJ1-2, with unresolved D. This CDR3 region has 13 residues. The V gene lost 3 bases and the J gene lost 7 bases, with 12 bases spanning the gap. Germline CDR1 reads SGHTA; CDR2 reads FQGNSA. The CDR3 nucleotides are TGTGCCAGCAGCTTGTACAATTTGGGTGGCTACACCTTC. Amino acid sequence: CASSLYNLGGYTF.

V and J are TRBV3-1 and TRBJ2-5; D gene uncertain. The assigned J gene may be wrong: the sequence end matches TRBJ2-7 better. The germline gives CDR1 LGHDT, CDR2 YNNKEL (reference sequence). The CDR3 totals 15 residues. This CDR3 is CASSQARRYTYEQYF. The DNA of the CDR3 is TGTGCCAGCAGCCAAGCAAGACGGTATACCTACGAGCAGTACTTC.

This clonotype was seen a handful of times. V gene TRBV4-3 combines with J gene TRBJ2-1; D may be TRBD2 (5 bases). The DNA end favors TRBJ2-7, so the J call may be wrong. CDR3 length equals 14 residues. The germline V gene encodes CDR1 LGHNA and CDR2 YSLEER. CDR3 sequence reads: CASSLGLPAYEQYF. The DNA of the CDR3 is TGCGCCAGCAGCCTCGGACTTCCAGCCTACGAGCAGTACTTC.

The CDR3 loop is CASSSTSGEVWVYNEQFF. The CDR3 coding sequence is TGTGCCAGCAGTTCGACTAGCGGAGAGGTCTGGGTCTACAATGAGCAGTTCTTC. This sequence joins TRBV6-2 or TRBV6-3 and TRBJ2-1; 9 nucleotides agree with TRBD2. Germline V lookup: CDR1 MNHEY, CDR2 SVGEGT. The trim removed 4 bases at V and 3 bases at J, leaving 13 bases unmatched. CDR3 length: 18 amino acids.

The chain employs TRBV4-1 and TRBJ1-4; 9 bases agree with TRBD1. Trimming at V came to 2 bases and at J to 5 bases, leaving 3 bases not matched to a gene. This CDR3 comprises 15 residues. Germline V gene data show CDR1 as MGHRA and CDR2 as YSYEKL. The CDR3 region is CASSQPGTGNEKLFF. Written as DNA, the CDR3 is TGCGCCAGCAGCCAACCGGGGACAGGGAATGAAAAACTGTTTTTT.

In its sample, this clonotype was seen a few times. The genes are TRBV6-2 or TRBV6-3 and TRBJ2-1; TRBD2 aligns across 12 bases. The CDR3 extends over 20 amino acids. Germline V gene data show CDR1 as MNHEY and CDR2 as SVGEGT. J lost 9 bases, V lost 6 bases, and 24 bases had no gene match. DNA of the CDR3: TGTGCCAGCAGGGCCGGGTCGACTAGCGGGGGCGCACGGGTCACGATTGAGCAGTTCTTC. Translating gives CASRAGSTSGGARVTIEQFF.

This clonotype was detected only once. The CDR3 region is CSTPGGQDYGYTF. For the CDR3, the DNA is TGCAGCACCCCCGGGGGACAAGACTATGGCTACACCTTC. The gene calls are TRBV29-1 and TRBJ1-2; D possibly corresponds to TRBD1 (6 bases). The CDR3 runs to 13 residues. V dropped 8 bases and J dropped 3 bases, with 16 bases sitting between them. Germline V gene lookup returns CDR1 SQVTM and CDR2 ANQGSEA.

In this sample, this clonotype turned up a few times. The rearrangement uses TRBV2 and TRBJ2-5; D is possibly TRBD1 (6 bases). The CDR3 contains 14 residues. The germline V and J ends were trimmed by 6 bases and 2 bases, with 13 bases remaining between them. Looked up from germline, CDR1 is SNHLY and CDR2 is FYNNEI. In DNA, the CDR3 is TGTGCCAGCAGGCCGGGACACAAACAAGAGACCCAGTACTTC. The encoded protein is CASRPGHKQETQYF.

This chain joins TRBV7-8 and TRBJ1-4, with 9 positions matching TRBD1. The J segment lost 0 bases and the V segment lost 0 bases, leaving 8 bases of the junction unmatched. This CDR3 has 19 amino acids. Looked up from germline, CDR1 is SGHVS and CDR2 is FQNEAQ. The DNA of the CDR3 is TGTGCCAGCAGCTTAGCGAGGACAGGGGATCAGGCAACTAATGAAAAACTGTTTTTT. Translating gives CASSLARTGDQATNEKLFF.

The chain recombines TRBV3-1 with TRBJ2-7, with 10 bases lining up with TRBD2. CDR1 is LGHDT, CDR2 YNNKEL, per germline (reference sequence). The J segment lost 3 bases and the V segment lost 0 bases, leaving 8 bases of the junction unmatched. The CDR3 sequence is 17 residues long. In nucleotides, the CDR3 is TGTGCCAGCAGCCAAGACGGGCTAGCGGGAGTGAGCTACGAGCAGTACTTC. It translates to CASSQDGLAGVSYEQYF.

CDR3 amino acids: CASSYYSRNEQFF. CDR3 coding DNA: TGTGCCAGCAGTTATTACTCCCGCAATGAGCAGTTCTTC. This chain links TRBV28 with TRBJ2-1; the D is unclear. This CDR3 is built from 13 residues. CDR1 MDHEN and CDR2 SYDVKM come from the germline V gene. Trimming stripped 4 bases from V and 6 bases from J, with 10 bases between.

J is TRBJ1-6 and V is TRBV12-3 or TRBV12-4; D not resolved. V lost 6 bases and J lost 5, with 5 bases in between. CDR3 length: 12 residues. Written as DNA, the CDR3 is TGTGCCAGCAGAGAGGATAATTCACCCCTCCACTTT. Protein product: CASREDNSPLHF.

The rearrangement links TRBV7-9 to TRBJ1-1, with 12 nucleotides matching TRBD1. Germline loops: CDR1 SEHNR, CDR2 FQNEAQ (reference sequence). Losses at the gene ends were 5 bases for V and 3 bases for J; bases not matched to a gene: 10. This CDR3 is built from 17 residues. The CDR3 loop reads CASSTGTGGVSDTEAFF. DNA for the CDR3: TGTGCCAGCAGCACCGGGACAGGGGGCGTAAGCGACACTGAAGCTTTCTTT.